This T cell receptor beta chain was captured in a study of blood T cell repertoires in COVID-19. For the study at large: Sites in the United States, Italy and Spain provided acute and convalescent COVID-19 samples. The cDNA or gDNA used as material had been derived from T cells, B-cell-depleted T cells, or PBMCs.

V lost 6 bases, J lost 5 bases, and 14 bases lay in between. CDR1 and CDR2 (germline): SGHTA, FQGTGA. The CDR3 totals 14 residues. Individuals drawn from 24 US areas were roughly 18 to 95 years old. Profiled with immunoSEQ multiplex PCR; TCRdb holds only in-frame clones, not every one. The repertoire has about 220,000 clones, 88% of them found once; the top ten carry 2.5% to 3%. This TCR derives from a woman aged 25 to 45 who had recovered from COVID-19. The sequencing input was PBMCs or T cells enriched from blood (not recorded which). This rearrangement joins TRBV7-3 to TRBJ2-1, with D tentatively TRBD1 (5 bases). CDR3 DNA sequence: TGTGCCAGCAGTCGGGCAGGGTTGGACAATGAGCAGTTCTTC. It yields the protein CASSRAGLDNEQFF.